The 23 T cell receptor beta chains below come from one sample, sequenced in a study of cytomegalovirus exposure and HLA in healthy donors. Use of 60 Vbeta and 13 Jbeta primers characterized the PCR. Here immunoSEQ multiplex PCR was the method, and the copy in TCRdb shows in-frame clones only, minus some. The sample gives over 130,000 clones, 60% to 85% of which show up once; 1.8% is in the top ten. Source material: PBMCs. These receptors all stem from a man aged 35-49 years in good health and CMV-seronegative.

The chain combines TRBV7-2 with TRBJ1-5, with 9 bases that match TRBD1. The length of the CDR3 is 15 residues. CDR1 SGHTA and CDR2 FQGNSA come from the germline V gene. V lost 1 base to trimming and J lost 5 bases; unmatched junction nucleotides: 3. CDR3 in DNA: TGTGCCAGCAGCTTAGACGGACAGGGGTATCAGCCCCAGCATTTT. Residues: CASSLDGQGYQPQHF.

The CDR3 DNA reads TGTGCCAGCAGTACCCGCGCGGCCCTGGAGCAGTACTTC. This sequence encodes CASSTRAALEQYF. V is TRBV6-1 and J is TRBJ2-7, with unresolved D. Germline V gene lookup returns CDR1 MNHNS and CDR2 SASEGT. Deletions cut 5 bases from V and 7 bases from J, with 15 bases between. The CDR3 is 13 amino acids.

The genes are TRBV23-1 and TRBJ2-1; D is undetermined. TRBV23-1 is recorded as an ORF, its role being uncertain. CDR3 length equals 12 residues. V gave up 8 bases and J gave up 4 bases, with 9 bases separating them. This CDR3 is CASGDWYNEQFF. DNA of the CDR3: TGCGCCAGCGGAGACTGGTACAATGAGCAGTTCTTC.

This clone was observed a few times. The V call is TRBV7-9, the J call TRBJ1-6; 10 bases line up with TRBD1. Germline trimming cut 3 bases from V and 10 bases from J; bases unmatched to any gene: 3. Germline V gene lookup returns CDR1 SEHNR and CDR2 FQNEAQ (reference sequence). This CDR3 has 14 residues. CDR3 DNA sequence: TGTGCCAGCAGCTTGGGGACAGGGGTATCACCCCTCCACTTT. Amino acid sequence: CASSLGTGVSPLHF.

This chain uses TRBV1 with TRBJ2-2; the D call TRBD2 from the table was never checked on the DNA. TRBV1 constitutes a pseudogene. CDR3 length: 18 amino acids. The CDR3 sequence: CTSSQDYTAGDCTGELFF. DNA for the CDR3: TGCACCAGCAGCCAAGATTATACAGCGGGAGATTGCACCGGGGAGCTGTTTTTT.

This clone appeared once. This rearrangement joins TRBV5-6 to TRBJ2-5, with 7 bases fitting TRBD2. Germline-derived CDR1 and CDR2 are SGHDT and YYEEEE. J lost 11 bases, V lost 2 bases, and 6 bases had no gene match. The CDR3 sequence is 12 residues long. CDR3 sequence: CASSLLAREQYF. The DNA of the CDR3 is TGTGCCAGCAGCTTACTAGCGAGGGAGCAGTACTTC.

This clone was seen a handful of times. The rearrangement joins TRBV6-4 to TRBJ1-2; possible D gene TRBD1, 5 bases. Trimming pared 6 bases from V and 4 bases from J, leaving 15 bases between. From germline, CDR1 is MRHNA and CDR2 SNTAGT. The CDR3 sequence is 14 residues long. The CDR3 DNA reads as TGTGCCAGCAGCGAGGACACCTCAAGCTATGGCTACACCTTC. This gives the protein CASSEDTSSYGYTF.

V usage is TRBV7-2 and J usage is TRBJ1-1; a weak D match, TRBD1 (6 bases). The V gene lost 5 bases and the J gene lost 7 bases, with 14 bases spanning the gap. The germline V gene encodes CDR1 SGHTA and CDR2 FQGNSA. The CDR3 is 13 residues long. This chain's CDR3 is CASSTRGGDEAFF. For the CDR3, the DNA is TGTGCCAGCAGCACCAGGGGAGGGGATGAAGCTTTCTTT.

V gene TRBV7-9 combines with J gene TRBJ2-5, with 11 nucleotides matching TRBD2. The CDR3 covers 18 residues. From germline, CDR1 is SEHNR and CDR2 FQNEAQ (reference sequence). Trimming at V came to 5 bases and at J to 0 bases, leaving 11 bases not matched to a gene. The CDR3 bases are TGTGCCAGCAGCCAACGCCTAGCGGGGGGAAGGTACCAAGAGACCCAGTACTTC. It codes for CASSQRLAGGRYQETQYF. Full variable domain (rest looked up from reference TRBV7-9 and TRBJ2-5): DTGVSQNPRHKITKRGQNVTFRCDPISEHNRLYWYRQTLGQGPEFLTYFQNEAQLEKSRLLSDRFSAERPKGSFSTLEIQRTEQGDSAMYLCASSQRLAGGRYQETQYFGPGTRLLVL.

The chain carries TRBV7-9 and TRBJ2-1; 7 positions match TRBD1. Trimming removed 5 bases from V and 7 bases from J; junction bases left unmatched: 11. From germline, CDR1 is SEHNR and CDR2 FQNEAQ (reference sequence). The CDR3 runs to 15 residues. The CDR3: CASSLSTGAQNEQFF. CDR3 sequence (DNA): TGTGCCAGCAGCCTAAGTACAGGGGCTCAAAATGAGCAGTTCTTC.

V is TRBV9 and J is TRBJ2-7; 10 positions agree with TRBD1. V was clipped by 4 bases and J by 6 bases; unmatched bases: 7. CDR3 length: 14 amino acids. Germline CDR1 is SGDLS and CDR2 is YYNGEE. The CDR3 reads CASSPRGDRGEQYF. The CDR3 coding sequence is TGTGCCAGCAGCCCTAGGGGGGACAGGGGCGAGCAGTACTTC. Looking up the rest from reference TRBV9 and TRBJ2-7 gives the full variable domain: DSGVTQTPKHLITATGQRVTLRCSPRSGDLSVYWYQQSLDQGLQFLIQYYNGEERAKGNILERFSAQQFPDLHSELNLSSLELGDSALYFCASSPRGDRGEQYFGPGTRLTVT.

The chain is built from TRBV11-2 and TRBJ2-5; TRBD2 agrees at 9 bases. Judging by the DNA end, TRBJ2-7 fits better; the J call may be wrong. Germline V CDR1 and CDR2: SGHAT, FQNNGV. The CDR3 runs 14 residues. CDR3 amino acids: CASSLEREGSEQYF. The CDR3 DNA sequence: TGTGCCAGCAGCTTAGAGCGGGAGGGATCCGAGCAGTACTTC.

The chain links TRBV7-3 to TRBJ2-1; 7 bases line up with TRBD1. This CDR3 region has 14 residues. The germline V gene encodes CDR1 SGHTA and CDR2 FQGTGA. V was pared by 4 bases and J by 5 bases, with 5 bases of the junction left unmatched. The CDR3 DNA reads as TGTGCCAGCAGCTCCGGGACAGAGAACAATGAGCAGTTCTTC. Its translation is CASSSGTENNEQFF.

The count of this clone is one. V gene TRBV19 combines with J gene TRBJ2-5, with 15 bases matching TRBD2. The J call may be mistaken, given a closer DNA end match to TRBJ2-7. Germline V gives CDR1 LNHDA, CDR2 SQIVND (reference sequence). This CDR3 is 20 amino acids long. The CDR3 DNA sequence: TGTGCCAGTAGTATTCGGCCCGGGACTAGCGGGAGGACCTTCCTCTACGAGCAGTACTTC. This codes for CASSIRPGTSGRTFLYEQYF.

This clone showed up just once. This chain joins TRBV4-1 and TRBJ1-6; 9 bases are shared with TRBD1. Unmatched junction bases numbered 1, after V lost 1 base and J lost 9 bases. Germline V gives CDR1 MGHRA, CDR2 YSYEKL. The CDR3 spans 14 residues. The CDR3 DNA is TGCGCCAGCAGCCAAGTACAGGGGGCTTCACCCCTCCACTTT. Translation gives CASSQVQGASPLHF.

The chain has TRBV5-1 and TRBJ2-1; TRBD2 matches 14 bases. The CDR3 consists of 15 residues. With V trimmed by 4 bases and J by 9 bases, 6 bases remained unmatched. CDR1 is SGHRS and CDR2 is YFSETQ in the germline V gene. This CDR3 reads CASSPGLAGVGEQFF. The CDR3 region has the DNA TGCGCCAGCAGCCCGGGACTAGCGGGAGTCGGTGAGCAGTTCTTC.

The J gene is TRBJ1-6, the V gene TRBV27; 9 bases agree with TRBD1. The germline CDR1 and CDR2 sequences are MNHEY and SMNVEV (reference sequence). This CDR3 spans 13 amino acids. V trimming: 5 bases; J trimming: 9 bases; junction bases outside the gene matches: 2. CDR3: CASSGQGLSPLHF. The CDR3 DNA reads as TGTGCCAGCAGTGGACAGGGGCTTTCACCCCTCCACTTT.

This clone was counted a few times. The chain uses TRBV19 and TRBJ1-2; weak D call: TRBD1 (5 bases). There are 14 residues in the CDR3. The V end was cut by 3 bases, the J end by 9 bases, with 17 bases between. Germline lookup yields CDR1 LNHDA and CDR2 SQIVND (reference sequence). The CDR3 reads CASSILMQGSSYTF. CDR3 nucleotide sequence: TGTGCCAGTAGTATTTTAATGCAGGGTAGCAGCTACACCTTC. Complete variable domain (other parts from reference TRBV19 and TRBJ1-2): DGGITQSPKYLFRKEGQNVTLSCEQNLNHDAMYWYRQDPGQGLRLIYYSQIVNDFQKGDIAEGYSVSREKKESFPLTVTSAQKNPTAFYLCASSILMQGSSYTFGSGTRLTVV.

The chain carries TRBV28 and TRBJ2-3, with D possibly TRBD1 on 7 matching bases. The V end lost 6 bases, the J end lost 5 bases, and 18 bases lay between the germline ends. The CDR3 consists of 15 residues. CDR1 is MDHEN, CDR2 SYDVKM, per germline. CDR3 sequence reads: CASRLGGGGIDTQYF. CDR3 in DNA: TGTGCCAGCAGGCTAGGAGGGGGCGGGATAGATACGCAGTATTTT.

The rearrangement links TRBV2 to TRBJ1-5; the D is unclear. The CDR3 totals 15 residues. Germline loops: CDR1 SNHLY, CDR2 FYNNEI. V was pared by 4 bases and J by 3 bases, with 13 bases between. CDR3 residues: CASSGATIPNQPQHF. DNA of the CDR3: TGTGCCAGCAGTGGGGCGACAATACCCAATCAGCCCCAGCATTTT.

This CDR3 is CASSYGGGLLAYEQYF. The CDR3 DNA is TGTGCCAGCAGTTATGGGGGGGGGCTTCTGGCCTACGAGCAGTACTTC. This chain joins TRBV6-5 and TRBJ2-7, with a weak D call TRBD2 (7 bases). This CDR3 is built from 16 residues. Trimming removed 3 bases from V and 2 bases from J, with 17 bases in between. The germline gives CDR1 MNHEY, CDR2 SVGAGI.

The chain has TRBV5-1 and TRBJ2-7; 11 bases agree with TRBD2. The V gene end was trimmed by 0 bases and the J gene end by 2 bases; junction bases not matched to a gene: 4. The CDR3 sequence is 16 residues long. Per germline, CDR1 SGHRS and CDR2 YFSETQ. CDR3 sequence (DNA): TGCGCCAGCAGCTTGGCCGGGACTAGCGGAACCTACGAGCAGTACTTC. Translated, it gives CASSLAGTSGTYEQYF.

This chain links TRBV19 with TRBJ1-5; D is uncertain. In germline, CDR1 is LNHDA, CDR2 SQIVND (reference sequence). The CDR3 extends over 15 amino acids. The germline V and J ends were trimmed by 1 base and 9 bases, with 16 bases remaining between them. The CDR3 loop reads CASSIVGGVPTPQHF. The CDR3 DNA is TGTGCCAGTAGTATAGTGGGAGGCGTTCCAACGCCCCAGCATTTT.